Below, one T cell receptor (beta chain) is given with its context. Sequencing was performed with immunoSEQ multiplex PCR; in TCRdb, only in-frame clones are kept and a portion is missing. The table shows 40,000 to 50,000 clones, with roughly 91% occurring only once. This record comes from a study of T cell changes during pregnancy in multiple sclerosis. The CDR3 runs to 14 residues. Germline-derived CDR1 and CDR2 are SGHTA and FQGTGA. Trimming shortened V by 6 bases and J by 8 bases, and 19 bases separated the two germline ends. The genes are TRBV7-3 and TRBJ1-2; possibly TRBD1 for D (6 bases). The source of this sequence is a female donor with multiple sclerosis, enrolled in a pregnancy study. The material was CD4+ T cells from peripheral blood mononuclear cells, obtained in the third trimester of pregnancy. The CDR3 is CASSSATGLGGYTF. CDR3 DNA: TGTGCCAGCAGTTCTGCGACAGGTCTAGGGGGCTACACCTTC.